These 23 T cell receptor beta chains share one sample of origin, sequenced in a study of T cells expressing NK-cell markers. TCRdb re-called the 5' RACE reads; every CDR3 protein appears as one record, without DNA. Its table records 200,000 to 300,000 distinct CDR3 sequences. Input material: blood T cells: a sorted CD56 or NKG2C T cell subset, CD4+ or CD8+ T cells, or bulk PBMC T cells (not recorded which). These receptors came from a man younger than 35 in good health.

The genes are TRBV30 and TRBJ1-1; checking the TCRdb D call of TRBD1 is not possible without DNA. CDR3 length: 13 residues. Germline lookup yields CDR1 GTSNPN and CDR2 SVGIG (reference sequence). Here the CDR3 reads CAGIRRGATEAFF.

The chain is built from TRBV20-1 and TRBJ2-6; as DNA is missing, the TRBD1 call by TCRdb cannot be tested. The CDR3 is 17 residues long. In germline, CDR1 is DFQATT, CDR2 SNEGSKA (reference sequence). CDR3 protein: CGVYRLVTGAGANVLTF.

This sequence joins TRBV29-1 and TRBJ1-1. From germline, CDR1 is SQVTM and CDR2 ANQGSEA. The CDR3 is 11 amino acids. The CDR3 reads CSVEAEEKAFF.

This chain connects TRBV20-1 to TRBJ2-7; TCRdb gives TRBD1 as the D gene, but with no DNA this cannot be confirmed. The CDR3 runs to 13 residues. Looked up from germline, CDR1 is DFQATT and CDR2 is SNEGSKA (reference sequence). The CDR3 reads CSARDPLQGEQYF.

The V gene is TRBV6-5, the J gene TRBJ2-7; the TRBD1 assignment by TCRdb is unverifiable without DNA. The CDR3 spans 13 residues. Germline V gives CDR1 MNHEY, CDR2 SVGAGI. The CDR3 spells CASSYTDRYEQYF.

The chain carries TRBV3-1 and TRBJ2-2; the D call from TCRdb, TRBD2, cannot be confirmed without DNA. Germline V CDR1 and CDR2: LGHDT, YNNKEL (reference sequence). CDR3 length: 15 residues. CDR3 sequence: CASSPSGRVTGELFF.

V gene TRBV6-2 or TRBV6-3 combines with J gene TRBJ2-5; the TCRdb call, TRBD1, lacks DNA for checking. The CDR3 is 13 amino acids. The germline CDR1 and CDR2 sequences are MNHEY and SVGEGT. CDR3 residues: CASRRTGQETQYF.

The CDR3 sequence is CASMQYSNQPQHF. V and J are TRBV10-2 and TRBJ1-5. Germline values: CDR1 WSHSY, CDR2 SAAADI. CDR3 length equals 13 residues.

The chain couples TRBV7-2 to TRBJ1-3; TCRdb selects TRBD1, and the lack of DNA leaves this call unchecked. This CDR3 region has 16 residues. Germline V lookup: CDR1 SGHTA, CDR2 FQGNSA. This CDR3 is CASSPRQGTRGNTIYF.

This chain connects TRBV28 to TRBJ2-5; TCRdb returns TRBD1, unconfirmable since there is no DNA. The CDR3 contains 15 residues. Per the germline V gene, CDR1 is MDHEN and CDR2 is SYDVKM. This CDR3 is CASGPGLRFQETQYF. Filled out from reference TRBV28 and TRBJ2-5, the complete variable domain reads DVKVTQSSRYLVKRTGEKVFLECVQDMDHENMFWYRQDPGLGLRLIYFSYDVKMKEKGDIPEGYSVSREKKERFSLILESASTNQTSMYLCASGPGLRFQETQYFGPGTRLLVL.

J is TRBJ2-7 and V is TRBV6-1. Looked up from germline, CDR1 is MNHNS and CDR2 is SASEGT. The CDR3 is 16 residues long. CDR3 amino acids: CASTPLRRTWIYEQYF.

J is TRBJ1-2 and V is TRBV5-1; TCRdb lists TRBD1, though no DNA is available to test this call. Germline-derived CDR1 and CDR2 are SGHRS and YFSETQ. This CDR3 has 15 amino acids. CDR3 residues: CASSSTGGDSGGYTF.

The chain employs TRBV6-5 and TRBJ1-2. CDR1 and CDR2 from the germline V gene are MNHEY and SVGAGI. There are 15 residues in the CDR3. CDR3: CASSSRGSQLYGYTF.

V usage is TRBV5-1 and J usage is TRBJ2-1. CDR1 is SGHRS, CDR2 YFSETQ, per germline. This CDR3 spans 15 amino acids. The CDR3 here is CASSLGGGSHNEQFF.

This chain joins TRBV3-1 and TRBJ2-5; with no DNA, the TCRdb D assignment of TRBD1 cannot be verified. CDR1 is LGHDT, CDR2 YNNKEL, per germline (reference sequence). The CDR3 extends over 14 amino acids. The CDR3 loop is CASRTPGSLETQYF.

CDR3 region: CASSLGATNEKLFF. This chain uses TRBV4-1 with TRBJ1-4. This CDR3 has 14 amino acids. Looked up from germline, CDR1 is MGHRA and CDR2 is YSYEKL.

Here the CDR3 reads CASSQDLSTSKYF. This chain uses TRBV3-1 with TRBJ2-7. The CDR3 length is 13 residues. Germline values: CDR1 LGHDT, CDR2 YNNKEL (reference sequence).

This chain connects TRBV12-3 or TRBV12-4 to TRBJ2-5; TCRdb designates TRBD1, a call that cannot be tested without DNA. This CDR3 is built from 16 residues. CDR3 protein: CASSLSKQGGLETQYF.

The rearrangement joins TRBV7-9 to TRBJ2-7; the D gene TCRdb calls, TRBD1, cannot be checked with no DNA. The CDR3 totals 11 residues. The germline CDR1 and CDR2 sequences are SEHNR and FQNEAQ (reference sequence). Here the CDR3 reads CASSEGGEQYF.

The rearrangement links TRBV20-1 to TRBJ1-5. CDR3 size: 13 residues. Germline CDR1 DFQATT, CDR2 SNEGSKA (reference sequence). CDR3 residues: CSARPLSNQPQHF.

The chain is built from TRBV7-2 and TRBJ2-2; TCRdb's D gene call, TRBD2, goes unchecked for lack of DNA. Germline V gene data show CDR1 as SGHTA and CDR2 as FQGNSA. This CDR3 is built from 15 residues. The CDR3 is CASSGRTSFSGELFF.

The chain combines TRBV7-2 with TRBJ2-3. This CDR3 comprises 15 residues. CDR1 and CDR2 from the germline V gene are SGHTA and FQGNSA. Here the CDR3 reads CASSFTFLRTDTQYF.

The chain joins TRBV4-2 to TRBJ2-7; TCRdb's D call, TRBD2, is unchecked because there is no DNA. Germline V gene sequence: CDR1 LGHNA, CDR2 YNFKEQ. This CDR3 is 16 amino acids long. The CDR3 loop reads CASSQDPGLSSYEQYF.